These 20 T cell receptor beta chains share one sample of origin, sequenced in a study of CD8+ T cells in alopecia areata. Isolated RNA was reverse transcribed into cDNA used as the sequencing template. Repertoires were generated with immunoSEQ multiplex PCR, while TCRdb's copy carries only in-frame clones and drops some. This sample has some 170,000 clones, with just under 60% found just once. The sequencing here drew on CD4+ T cells sorted from blood, taken at week 0. The receptor set was obtained from a human donor with alopecia areata.

The V call is TRBV5-1, the J call TRBJ2-5; D not certain. The ends were cut back, 4 bases at V and 4 bases at J, with 2 bases in the middle. The germline gives CDR1 SGHRS, CDR2 YFSETQ. The CDR3 loop spans 10 amino acids. The CDR3 sequence: CASSGETQYF. The CDR3 DNA reads as TGCGCCAGCAGCGGAGAGACCCAGTACTTC.

This rearrangement joins TRBV5-6 to TRBJ2-1; 10 bases match TRBD2. V lost 1 base and J lost 8; bases outside the gene matches: 3. The CDR3 length is 14 residues. The germline V gene encodes CDR1 SGHDT and CDR2 YYEEEE. CDR3 sequence: CASSLQRGGHEQFF. CDR3 coding DNA: TGTGCCAGCAGCTTGCAGCGGGGGGGTCATGAGCAGTTCTTC.

As to this clone: Other DNA sequences within the sample encode an identical CDR3. This chain's CDR3 is CAWSAGGGNSPLHF. CDR3 sequence (DNA): TGTGCCTGGAGTGCTGGGGGAGGGAATTCACCCCTCCACTTT. The chain has TRBV30 and TRBJ1-6, with D possibly matching TRBD1 (5 bases). The V end was cut by 1 base, the J end by 7 bases, with 11 bases between. The germline V gene encodes CDR1 GTSNPN and CDR2 SVGIG (reference sequence). CDR3 length: 14 amino acids.

V is TRBV20-1 and J is TRBJ2-7; 8 bases align to TRBD1. The germline gives CDR1 DFQATT, CDR2 SNEGSKA (reference sequence). Losses at the gene ends were 7 bases for V and 4 bases for J; bases not matched to a gene: 3. The CDR3 totals 11 residues. CDR3 in amino acids: CSVYRGYEQYF. The DNA of the CDR3 is TGCAGTGTGTACAGGGGGTACGAGCAGTACTTC.

The V and J genes are TRBV30 and TRBJ2-6, with 9 bases identical to TRBD2. Looked up from germline, CDR1 is GTSNPN and CDR2 is SVGIG (reference sequence). This CDR3 has 14 residues. CDR3 nucleotides: TGTGCGCCGGCGGGGGGGTCCGGGGCCAACGTCCTGACTTTC. Its translation: CAPAGGSGANVLTF.

Worth noting for this clone: The junction and the germline gene differ at one end; a read error may be behind it. The chain is built from TRBV7-7 and TRBJ2-3, with TRBD2 matching 8 bases. The CDR3 loop spans 17 amino acids. CDR1 SSHAT and CDR2 FNYEAQ come from the germline V gene (reference sequence). CDR3 in amino acids: CASSRGGATSSTDTQYF. As DNA, the CDR3 is TGTGCTAGCAGCCGGGGGGGGGCTACTAGTAGCACAGATACGCAGTATTTT.

This clone has just a few counts. The rearrangement links TRBV11-2 to TRBJ2-1; 10 bases agree with TRBD2. This CDR3 contains 14 residues. The germline gives CDR1 SGHAT, CDR2 FQNNGV. Trimming cost V 6 bases and J 9 bases; bases outside gene matches: 8. As DNA, the CDR3 is TGTGCCAGCAGGGCAGCGGGGGGGCATGGTGAGCAGTTCTTC. This translates into CASRAAGGHGEQFF. The full variable domain, in which reference TRBV11-2 and TRBJ2-1 provide the parts outside the CDR3, is EAGVAQSPRYKIIEKRQSVAFWCNPISGHATLYWYQQILGQGPKLLIQFQNNGVVDDSQLPKDRFSAERLKGVDSTLKIQPAKLEDSAVYLCASRAAGGHGEQFFGPGTRLTVL.

Details on this clone: This CDR3 is also generated by other DNA sequences in the sample. The rearrangement uses TRBV30 and TRBJ2-3; D remains ambiguous. The CDR3 has 12 residues. Trimming took 1 base from V and 3 from J, leaving 5 bases between them. Germline-derived CDR1 and CDR2 are GTSNPN and SVGIG (reference sequence). The CDR3 region is CAWSGGTDTQYF. In DNA form, the CDR3 reads TGTGCCTGGAGTGGTGGTACAGATACGCAGTATTTT. Drawing the rest from reference TRBV30 and TRBJ2-3, the complete variable domain is SQTIHQWPATLVQPVGSPLSLECTVEGTSNPNLYWYRQAAGRGLQLLFYSVGIGQISSEVPQNLSASRPQDRQFILSSKKLLLSDSGFYLCAWSGGTDTQYFGPGTRLTVL.

This chain uses TRBV7-2 with TRBJ2-7, with D maybe TRBD2 (6 bases). Trimming left V 0 bases short and J 3 bases short, with 15 bases between. This CDR3 is built from 16 residues. CDR1 SGHTA and CDR2 FQGNSA come from the germline V gene. CDR3 DNA: TGTGCCAGCAGCTTAGCGGGGGTGGCGGGGATCTACGAGCAGTACTTC. Its translation: CASSLAGVAGIYEQYF.

The count of this clone is one. The rearrangement joins TRBV5-4 to TRBJ2-2; no definite D call. The CDR3 runs to 14 residues. Trimming removed 0 bases from V and 3 bases from J, with 6 bases in between. Germline V gives CDR1 SGHNT, CDR2 YYREEE (reference sequence). The CDR3 DNA sequence: TGTGCCAGCAGCTTGGGGGCGCACACCGGGGAGCTGTTTTTT. Its protein product is CASSLGAHTGELFF. Supplemented by reference TRBV5-4 and TRBJ2-2, the full variable domain reads ETGVTQSPTHLIKTRGQQVTLRCSSQSGHNTVSWYQQALGQGPQFIFQYYREEENGRGNFPPRFSGLQFPNYSSELNVNALELDDSALYLCASSLGAHTGELFFGEGSRLTVL.

The rearrangement uses TRBV10-1 and TRBJ1-1; D not certain. V lost 0 bases to trimming and J lost 3 bases, with 11 bases between them. The CDR3 covers 15 residues. Germline V gives CDR1 WNHNN, CDR2 SYGVQD (reference sequence). CDR3 in DNA: TGCGCCAGCAGTGAGTCTGTCGGCCGGGACACTGAAGCTTTCTTT. It translates to CASSESVGRDTEAFF.

The chain links TRBV30 to TRBJ1-1; the D is unclear. Germline V gene sequence: CDR1 GTSNPN, CDR2 SVGIG (reference sequence). The V gene lost 1 base and the J gene lost 0 bases, with 6 bases spanning the gap. CDR3 length: 13 residues. In DNA, the CDR3 is TGTGCCTGGAGTGGGACGGTGAACACTGAAGCTTTCTTT. It translates to CAWSGTVNTEAFF.

This clone was counted only a few times. CDR3 nucleotide sequence: TGTGCCAGCAGTGACAGGGACAATCAGCCCCAGCATTTT. It encodes CASSDRDNQPQHF. This chain connects TRBV6-5 to TRBJ1-5, with 7 bases that match TRBD1. From germline, CDR1 is MNHEY and CDR2 SVGAGI. Trimming removed 5 bases from V and 3 bases from J; junction bases left unmatched: 1. The CDR3 runs 13 residues.

This clone was counted between two and nine times. The chain has TRBV27 and TRBJ2-7; 8 nucleotides align to TRBD2. This CDR3 comprises 15 residues. J lost 3 bases, V lost 9 bases, and 13 bases had no gene match. Germline-derived CDR1 and CDR2 are MNHEY and SMNVEV (reference sequence). DNA for the CDR3: TGTGCCAGTAGTCGGTCGGCTAGCGGGCTCTACGAGCAGTACTTC. It is translated as CASSRSASGLYEQYF.

The V and J genes are TRBV2 and TRBJ1-2; D might be TRBD1 (6 bases). This CDR3 is built from 15 residues. V was pared by 3 bases and J by 2 bases, with 13 bases between. Germline CDR1 SNHLY, CDR2 FYNNEI. The CDR3 nucleotides are TGTGCCAGCAGTGACCAGGGGATTCTAAACTATGGCTACACCTTC. Protein sequence: CASSDQGILNYGYTF.

This clone turned up a few times. The chain is built from TRBV7-2 and TRBJ1-6, with a possible D match to TRBD1 (5 bases). V was cut by 3 bases and J by 10 bases, with 19 bases left in between. Germline V gene data show CDR1 as SGHTA and CDR2 as FQGNSA. The CDR3 is 16 amino acids. The CDR3, as DNA: TGTGCCAGCAGCTTGGAGACAGCGTCGGTTCGGTCACCCCTCCACTTT. Its protein product is CASSLETASVRSPLHF.

The chain joins TRBV18 to TRBJ2-1; 11 bases agree with TRBD1. CDR3 length: 18 residues. Germline values: CDR1 KGHSH, CDR2 LQKENI. Losses at the gene ends were 0 bases for V and 6 bases for J; bases not matched to a gene: 10. The CDR3 nucleotides are TGTGCCAGCTCACCACCCCCACGGACAGGGGGCATATCCAATGAGCAGTTCTTC. It specifies CASSPPPRTGGISNEQFF.

This clone was seen only a few times. This chain connects TRBV10-3 to TRBJ2-2; D is ambiguous. Looked up from germline, CDR1 is ENHRY and CDR2 is SYGVKD. The CDR3 consists of 15 residues. V dropped 4 bases and J dropped 0 bases, with 9 bases sitting between them. This chain's CDR3 is CAISGERANTGELFF. CDR3 coding DNA: TGTGCCATCAGTGGGGAACGGGCGAACACCGGGGAGCTGTTTTTT.

This rearrangement joins TRBV10-3 to TRBJ2-1, with D unclear. The CDR3 extends over 15 amino acids. V was shortened by 3 bases and J by 6 bases, with 15 bases between the two germline ends. Germline-derived CDR1 and CDR2 are ENHRY and SYGVKD. Here the CDR3 reads CAISEPRVHPNEQFF. CDR3 coding DNA: TGTGCCATCAGTGAACCTCGGGTTCACCCCAATGAGCAGTTCTTC.

This clone was detected a few times. The chain carries TRBV2 and TRBJ2-5; D is unclear. Trimming removed 6 bases at V and 7 bases at J, with 9 bases between. Germline V gives CDR1 SNHLY, CDR2 FYNNEI. The CDR3 extends over 11 amino acids. The CDR3 nucleotides are TGTGCCAGCAGGGACGAAGGGACCCAGTACTTC. This sequence encodes CASRDEGTQYF.